The 29 T cell receptor beta chains in this list originate from one sample, sequenced in a study of CD8+CD57+ T cells in acquired aplastic anemia. CDR3 and TCR beta VDJ profiling relied on genomic DNA as the template. TCRdb processed the reads anew with MiXCR; each CDR3 protein has one entry. Among some 150,000 distinct CDR3 sequences listed, roughly two fifths were seen once. Sequencing was done on a sample of sorted CD4+, CD8+, or CD8+CD57+ T cells (not recorded which) from PBMCs. Source of these receptors: a human donor in good health, serving as a control.

This clonotype was seen repeatedly, ten times or more. The J gene is TRBJ2-1, the V gene TRBV20-1, with TRBD2 identical over 9 bases. V lost 4 bases to trimming and J lost 2 bases; unmatched junction nucleotides: 3. The CDR3 has 14 amino acids. Germline V gives CDR1 DFQATT, CDR2 SNEGSKA (reference sequence). The CDR3, as DNA: TGCAGTGCTAAGACTAGCGGAACCTACAATGAGCAGTTCTTC. Its translation is CSAKTSGTYNEQFF.

This clonotype was observed many times. The chain links TRBV7-8 to TRBJ1-4, with D unclear. This CDR3 is 15 amino acids long. The germline V gene encodes CDR1 SGHVS and CDR2 FQNEAQ. Trimming took off 6 bases at V and 11 bases at J, with 22 bases between the two ends. CDR3 in amino acids: CASSTRTRAIEKLFF. For the CDR3, the DNA is TGTGCCAGCAGTACCAGAACTAGGGCCATTGAGAAACTGTTTTTT.

The sample holds many counts of this clonotype. The chain carries TRBV10-3 and TRBJ1-1, with D possibly matching TRBD1 (5 bases). Per germline, CDR1 ENHRY and CDR2 SYGVKD. Trimming shortened V by 7 bases and J by 0 bases, and 9 bases separated the two germline ends. This CDR3 contains 13 residues. The CDR3 spells CAIMGQLNTEAFF. In DNA, the CDR3 is TGTGCCATCATGGGGCAGTTGAACACTGAAGCTTTCTTT.

V gene TRBV10-3 combines with J gene TRBJ2-7, with D unresolved. Germline CDR1 is ENHRY and CDR2 is SYGVKD. The CDR3 contains 14 residues. Deletions cut 2 bases from V and 2 bases from J, with 10 bases between. The chain's CDR3 is CAISERTSTYEQYF. For the CDR3, the DNA is TGTGCCATCAGTGAGAGGACGAGTACCTACGAGCAGTACTTC.

The CDR3 reads CASRDRGGNEELFF. The CDR3 region has the DNA TGTGCCAGTCGGGACAGGGGAGGCAACGAAGAACTGTTTTTT. The V call is TRBV19, the J call TRBJ1-4; 10 nucleotides line up with TRBD1. The CDR3 is 14 amino acids. With V trimmed by 8 bases and J by 12 bases, 12 bases remained unmatched. Germline loops: CDR1 LNHDA, CDR2 SQIVND (reference sequence).

The table lists this clonotype with many counts. The chain recombines TRBV6-2 or TRBV6-3 with TRBJ2-7; 9 nucleotides align to TRBD1. The germline gives CDR1 MNHEY, CDR2 SVGEGT. V shed 2 bases, J shed 6 bases, and the junction held 11 bases outside the gene matches. The CDR3 contains 16 residues. CDR3 DNA sequence: TGTGCCAGCAGTTACAATGTCCTACAGGGGGCACGCGAGCAGTACTTC. This encodes CASSYNVLQGAREQYF.

This clonotype was counted at least ten times. V usage is TRBV5-1 and J usage is TRBJ2-1, with 12 bases matching TRBD2. With V trimmed by 0 bases and J by 10 bases, 2 bases remained unmatched. Germline CDR1 and CDR2: SGHRS and YFSETQ. The CDR3 loop spans 14 amino acids. This chain's CDR3 is CASSLVGLAGEQFF. For the CDR3, the DNA is TGCGCCAGCAGCTTGGTGGGACTAGCGGGCGAGCAGTTCTTC.

This clonotype showed up many times. The rearrangement joins TRBV4-1 to TRBJ2-1; no firm D call. V lost 1 base and J 0 bases, leaving 10 bases between the germline ends. Germline values: CDR1 MGHRA, CDR2 YSYEKL. The length of the CDR3 is 16 residues. CDR3 amino acids: CASSQVNLVSYNEQFF. CDR3 DNA sequence: TGCGCCAGCAGCCAAGTTAACCTAGTCTCCTACAATGAGCAGTTCTTC.

The chain combines TRBV19 with TRBJ1-1; D gene unclear. CDR1 and CDR2 from the germline V gene are LNHDA and SQIVND (reference sequence). The CDR3 has 12 residues. Trimming removed 3 bases from V and 7 bases from J, with 9 bases in between. CDR3 sequence reads: CASSMKGDEAFF. The CDR3 nucleotides read TGTGCCAGTAGTATGAAAGGAGATGAAGCTTTCTTT.

The chain has TRBV10-3 and TRBJ1-1; 7 nucleotides align to TRBD1. Germline loops: CDR1 ENHRY, CDR2 SYGVKD. J was trimmed by 3 bases and V by 6 bases; bases with no gene match: 1. This CDR3 comprises 12 residues. CDR3 protein: CAIRQGDTEAFF. The CDR3 DNA reads as TGTGCCATCAGGCAGGGGGACACTGAAGCTTTCTTT.

The chain employs TRBV9 and TRBJ2-2, with a possible D match to TRBD1 (5 bases). The V gene lost 0 bases and the J gene lost 7 bases, with 16 bases spanning the gap. The CDR3 runs to 16 residues. Germline CDR1 is SGDLS and CDR2 is YYNGEE. The CDR3 sequence: CASSVGTSGANGELFF. CDR3 in DNA: TGTGCCAGCAGCGTAGGTACCTCTGGGGCCAACGGGGAGCTGTTTTTT. The whole variable domain, filled in from reference TRBV9 and TRBJ2-2, reads DSGVTQTPKHLITATGQRVTLRCSPRSGDLSVYWYQQSLDQGLQFLIQYYNGEERAKGNILERFSAQQFPDLHSELNLSSLELGDSALYFCASSVGTSGANGELFFGEGSRLTVL.

The CDR3 loop is CAWWKDRHGNTIYF. The DNA of the CDR3 is TGTGCCTGGTGGAAGGACAGGCACGGAAACACCATATATTTT. V and J are TRBV30 and TRBJ1-3; 7 nucleotides line up with TRBD1. Looked up from germline, CDR1 is GTSNPN and CDR2 is SVGIG (reference sequence). CDR3 size: 14 residues. V shed 5 bases and J 4 bases; nucleotides not matched to a gene: 8. The full variable domain, completed using reference TRBV30 and TRBJ1-3, is SQTIHQWPATLVQPVGSPLSLECTVEGTSNPNLYWYRQAAGRGLQLLFYSVGIGQISSEVPQNLSASRPQDRQFILSSKKLLLSDSGFYLCAWWKDRHGNTIYFGEGSWLTVV.

Ten or more counts support this clonotype. The gene calls are TRBV5-1 and TRBJ1-4, with TRBD1 matching 7 bases. With 0 bases clipped from V and 5 bases from J, the junction kept 1 base outside the gene matches. Germline lookup yields CDR1 SGHRS and CDR2 YFSETQ. The CDR3 extends over 14 amino acids. The CDR3 DNA reads as TGCGCCAGCAGCTTGGCGACAGGGAATGAAAAACTGTTTTTT. Amino acids: CASSLATGNEKLFF.

To note about this clonotype: The conserved closing phenylalanine or tryptophan is absent in this CDR3, likely reflecting a read error. The limits of the CDR3 on the DNA are not certain, so only TCRdb's listed CDR3 is given. The chain recombines TRBV15 with TRBJ1-4. CDR1 is LNHNV, CDR2 YYDKDF, per germline (reference sequence). The CDR3 comprises 9 residues, both ends counted. The CDR3 sequence is CATSSWTDG.

This clonotype occurred many times. The rearrangement joins TRBV29-1 to TRBJ1-1, with D tentatively TRBD1 (6 bases). Trimming cost V 3 bases and J 2 bases, with 13 bases left between them. The CDR3 contains 14 residues. The germline V gene encodes CDR1 SQVTM and CDR2 ANQGSEA. The DNA for the CDR3 is TGCAGCGTTGATCCCCGAGGGGGAAACACTGAAGCTTTCTTT. This sequence encodes CSVDPRGGNTEAFF.

This clonotype was seen only a few times. The genes are TRBV29-1 and TRBJ2-1; TRBD2 matches 13 bases. V shed 5 bases and J 15 bases; nucleotides not matched to a gene: 7. Germline V gene lookup returns CDR1 SQVTM and CDR2 ANQGSEA. This CDR3 region has 12 residues. The CDR3: CSVLGLAGSRFF. The DNA of the CDR3 is TGCAGCGTTCTGGGACTAGCGGGAAGTAGGTTCTTC.

This clonotype was seen a single time. Because the CDR3 is missing its conserved closing phenylalanine or tryptophan, this is likely a read error. CDR3 in DNA: TGTGCCAGCAGCGTAGACCCCGATCGCAATCAGCCCCAGCATGTT. It is translated as CASSVDPDRNQPQHV. The chain employs TRBV9 and TRBJ1-5; D is unclear. Trimming took 0 bases from V and 2 from J, leaving 9 bases between them. This CDR3 comprises 15 residues. CDR1 is SGDLS, CDR2 YYNGEE, per germline.

The table lists this clonotype with a few counts. V usage is TRBV11-2 and J usage is TRBJ2-1; TRBD2 agrees at 11 bases. The CDR3 length is 16 residues. Trimming took 3 bases from V and 4 from J; bases not matched to a gene: 5. Germline CDR1 reads SGHAT; CDR2 reads FQNNGV. The CDR3 sequence: CASSFSGTSGYNEQFF. CDR3 nucleotides: TGTGCCAGCAGCTTCTCCGGGACTAGCGGATACAATGAGCAGTTCTTC.

V gene TRBV18 combines with J gene TRBJ1-1; the D is unclear. V dropped 3 bases and J dropped 10 bases, with 21 bases sitting between them. The CDR3 is 15 residues long. Germline CDR1 reads KGHSH; CDR2 reads LQKENI. The CDR3 reads CASSPSPNPVHGAFF. CDR3 bases: TGTGCCAGCTCACCGTCACCGAACCCGGTCCATGGAGCTTTCTTT. Variable domain in full (rest from reference TRBV18 and TRBJ1-1): NAGVMQNPRHLVRRRGQEARLRCSPMKGHSHVYWYRQLPEEGLKFMVYLQKENIIDESGMPKERFSAEFPKEGPSILRIQQVVRGDSAAYFCASSPSPNPVHGAFFGQGTRLTVV.

The chain has TRBV15 and TRBJ1-6, with 10 nucleotides matching TRBD1. Germline values: CDR1 LNHNV, CDR2 YYDKDF (reference sequence). This CDR3 spans 16 amino acids. V was clipped by 3 bases and J by 6 bases; unmatched bases: 5. The CDR3 is CATSSLGQGSNSPLHF. In DNA form, the CDR3 reads TGTGCCACCAGCAGCTTGGGACAGGGGAGTAATTCACCCCTCCACTTT.

The chain couples TRBV15 to TRBJ2-7, with 7 bases that match TRBD2. Trimming cost V 6 bases and J 4 bases; bases outside gene matches: 9. CDR1 is LNHNV, CDR2 YYDKDF, per germline (reference sequence). There are 14 residues in the CDR3. CDR3 amino acids: CATRSWGGRYEQYF. The CDR3 nucleotides read TGTGCCACCAGGTCGTGGGGGGGTCGGTACGAGCAGTACTTC. Looking up the rest from reference TRBV15 and TRBJ2-7 gives the full variable domain: DAMVIQNPRYQVTQFGKPVTLSCSQTLNHNVMYWYQQKSSQAPKLLFHYYDKDFNNEADTPDNFQSRRPNTSFCFLDIRSPGLGDTAMYLCATRSWGGRYEQYFGPGTRLTVT.

This clonotype was seen more than once but under ten times. This chain connects TRBV2 to TRBJ1-1; D perhaps matches TRBD1 (5 bases). The CDR3 loop spans 13 amino acids. V lost 6 bases, J lost 2 bases, and 10 bases lay in between. Germline-derived CDR1 and CDR2 are SNHLY and FYNNEI. CDR3 nucleotides: TGTGCCAGCAGACCGGGACCCAACACTGAAGCTTTCTTT. As protein: CASRPGPNTEAFF.

This clonotype was detected many times. This chain connects TRBV19 to TRBJ2-2; D unclear. V dropped 2 bases and J dropped 8 bases, with 12 bases sitting between them. This CDR3 is built from 14 residues. Germline CDR1 LNHDA, CDR2 SQIVND (reference sequence). This CDR3 reads CASSIPHGAGELFF. As DNA, the CDR3 is TGTGCCAGTAGTATACCTCACGGTGCGGGGGAGCTGTTTTTT.

J is TRBJ2-7 and V is TRBV2, with a possible D match to TRBD2 (6 bases). The germline V and J ends were trimmed by 6 bases and 3 bases, with 18 bases remaining between them. This CDR3 is built from 15 residues. Germline V CDR1 and CDR2: SNHLY, FYNNEI. Here the CDR3 reads CASSVGPAGNYEQYF. CDR3 DNA sequence: TGTGCCAGCAGCGTGGGACCGGCGGGGAACTACGAGCAGTACTTC.

The rearrangement joins TRBV5-6 to TRBJ1-1, with TRBD1 identical over 7 bases. Unmatched junction bases numbered 8, after V lost 3 bases and J lost 6 bases. The length of the CDR3 is 14 residues. The germline V gene encodes CDR1 SGHDT and CDR2 YYEEEE. The CDR3 coding sequence is TGTGCCAGCAGCTCCGACAGGGTGGTACCTGAAGCTTTCTTT. Residues: CASSSDRVVPEAFF.

The chain joins TRBV19 to TRBJ2-7; a possible D gene is TRBD1 (6 bases). This CDR3 is built from 13 residues. The germline CDR1 and CDR2 sequences are LNHDA and SQIVND (reference sequence). The V and J ends lost 3 bases and 3 bases respectively, with 9 bases between them. The CDR3 loop is CASSIKQGYEQYF. The CDR3 DNA reads TGTGCCAGTAGTATTAAACAGGGCTACGAGCAGTACTTC.

At least ten counts were recorded for this clonotype. The V gene is TRBV2, the J gene TRBJ2-2, with 7 bases lining up with TRBD1. After removal of 9 bases from V and 5 bases from J, the junction contained 12 bases not matched to a gene. CDR3 length: 15 residues. Germline CDR1 is SNHLY and CDR2 is FYNNEI. This CDR3 is CASPDRDGYTGELFF. CDR3 sequence (DNA): TGTGCCAGTCCTGACAGGGATGGATATACCGGGGAGCTGTTTTTT.

With respect to this clonotype: The junction differs from germline at one of its ends, possibly a read error. This rearrangement joins TRBV7-2 to TRBJ2-7; D unresolved. The CDR3 contains 14 residues. CDR1 and CDR2 from the germline V gene are SGHTA and FQGNSA. CDR3 DNA: TGTGCCAACAGCTTCCCAGGCAAGAGCTACGAGCAGTACTTC. It codes for CANSFPGKSYEQYF.

Details on this clonotype: A much larger clone differs by one base, so this may be a read error. V usage is TRBV5-1 and J usage is TRBJ2-1; 8 nucleotides match TRBD2. Germline loops: CDR1 SGHRS, CDR2 YFSETQ. This CDR3 spans 15 amino acids. The DNA for the CDR3 is TGCACCAGCAGCTTGGCCGGACTAGCCGGCAATGAGCAGTTCTTC. As protein: CTSSLAGLAGNEQFF.